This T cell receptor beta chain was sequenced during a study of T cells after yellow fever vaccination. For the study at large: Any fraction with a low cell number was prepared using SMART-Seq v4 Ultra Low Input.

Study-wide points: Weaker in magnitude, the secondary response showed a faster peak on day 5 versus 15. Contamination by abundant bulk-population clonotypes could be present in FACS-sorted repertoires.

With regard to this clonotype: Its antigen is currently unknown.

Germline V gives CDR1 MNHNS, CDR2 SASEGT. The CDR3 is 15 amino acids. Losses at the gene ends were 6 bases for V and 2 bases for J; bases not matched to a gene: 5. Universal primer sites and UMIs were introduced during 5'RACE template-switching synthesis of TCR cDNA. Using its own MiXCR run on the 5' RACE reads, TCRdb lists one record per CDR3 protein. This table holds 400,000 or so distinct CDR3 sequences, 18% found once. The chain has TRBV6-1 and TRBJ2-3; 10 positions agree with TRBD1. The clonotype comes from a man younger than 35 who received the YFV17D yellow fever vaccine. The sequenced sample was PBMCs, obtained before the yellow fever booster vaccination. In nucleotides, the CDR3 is TGTGCCAGCAGCCGCGGGACAGGGGTCACAGATACGCAGTATTTT. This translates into CASSRGTGVTDTQYF.